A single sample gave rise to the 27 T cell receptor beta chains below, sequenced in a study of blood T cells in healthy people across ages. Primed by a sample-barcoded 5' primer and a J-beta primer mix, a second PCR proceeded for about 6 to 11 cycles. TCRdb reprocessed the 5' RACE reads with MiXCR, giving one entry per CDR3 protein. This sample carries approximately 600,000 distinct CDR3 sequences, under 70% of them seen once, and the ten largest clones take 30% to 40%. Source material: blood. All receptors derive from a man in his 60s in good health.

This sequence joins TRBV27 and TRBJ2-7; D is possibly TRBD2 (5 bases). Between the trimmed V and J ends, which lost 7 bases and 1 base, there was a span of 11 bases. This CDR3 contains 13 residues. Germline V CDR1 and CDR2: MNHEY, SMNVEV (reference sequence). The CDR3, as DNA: TGTGCCAGCACTTCGGGGAATTCCTACGAGCAGTACTTC. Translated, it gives CASTSGNSYEQYF.

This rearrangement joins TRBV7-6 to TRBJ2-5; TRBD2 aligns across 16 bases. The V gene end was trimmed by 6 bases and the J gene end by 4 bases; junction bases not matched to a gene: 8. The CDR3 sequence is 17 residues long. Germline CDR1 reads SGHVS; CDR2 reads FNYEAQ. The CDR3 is CASRTTGTSGGVETQYF. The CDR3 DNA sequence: TGTGCCAGCAGAACAACCGGGACTAGCGGGGGGGTAGAGACCCAGTACTTC.

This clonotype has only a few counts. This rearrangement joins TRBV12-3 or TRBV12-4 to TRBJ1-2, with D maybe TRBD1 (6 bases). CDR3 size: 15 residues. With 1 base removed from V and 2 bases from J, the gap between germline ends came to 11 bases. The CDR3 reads CASSLERTANYGYTF. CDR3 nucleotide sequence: TGTGCCAGCAGTTTAGAGAGGACAGCCAACTATGGCTACACCTTC.

CDR3 in DNA: TGTGCCAGCAGTAGAAGGGCGGGGGTCACCGGGGAGCTGTTTTTT. Translation: CASSRRAGVTGELFF. This chain connects TRBV11-3 to TRBJ2-2; 7 bases map to TRBD2. Germline V lookup: CDR1 SGHNT, CDR2 YENEEA. The CDR3 loop spans 15 amino acids. Trimming at V came to 6 bases and at J to 4 bases, leaving 8 bases not matched to a gene.

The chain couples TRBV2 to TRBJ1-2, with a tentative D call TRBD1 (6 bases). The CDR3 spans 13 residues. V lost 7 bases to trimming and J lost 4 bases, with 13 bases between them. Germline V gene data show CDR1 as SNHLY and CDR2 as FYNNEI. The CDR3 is CASTEEGGYGYTF. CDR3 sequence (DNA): TGTGCCAGCACCGAGGAGGGGGGCTATGGCTACACCTTC.

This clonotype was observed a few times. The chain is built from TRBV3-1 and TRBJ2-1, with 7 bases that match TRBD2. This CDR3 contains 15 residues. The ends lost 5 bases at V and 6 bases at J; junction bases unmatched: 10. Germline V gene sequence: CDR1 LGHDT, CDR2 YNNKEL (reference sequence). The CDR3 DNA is TGTGCCAGCAGCGAGGCACTAGCGACGGCCAATGAGCAGTTCTTC. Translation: CASSEALATANEQFF.

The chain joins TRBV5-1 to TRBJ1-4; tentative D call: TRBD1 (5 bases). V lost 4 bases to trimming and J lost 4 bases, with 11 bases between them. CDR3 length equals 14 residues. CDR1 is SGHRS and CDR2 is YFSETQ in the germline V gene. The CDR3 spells CASSPGTNNEKLFF. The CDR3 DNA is TGCGCCAGCAGCCCCGGGACCAATAATGAAAAACTGTTTTTT.

The CDR3 DNA reads TGCGCCAGCAGCCAACGCGGGACGGGAGGGAGCACAGATACGCAGTATTTT. It codes for CASSQRGTGGSTDTQYF. The rearrangement joins TRBV4-1 to TRBJ2-3, with 8 bases lining up with TRBD2. Germline CDR1 MGHRA, CDR2 YSYEKL. The CDR3 contains 17 residues. V was clipped by 2 bases and J by 0 bases; unmatched bases: 7.

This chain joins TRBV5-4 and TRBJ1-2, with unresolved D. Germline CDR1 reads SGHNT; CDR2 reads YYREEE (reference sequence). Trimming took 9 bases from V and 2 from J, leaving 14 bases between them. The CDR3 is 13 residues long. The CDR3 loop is CATRPDVNYGYTF. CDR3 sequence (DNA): TGTGCCACCAGGCCGGACGTAAACTATGGCTACACCTTC. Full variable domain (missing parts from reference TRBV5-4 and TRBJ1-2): ETGVTQSPTHLIKTRGQQVTLRCSSQSGHNTVSWYQQALGQGPQFIFQYYREEENGRGNFPPRFSGLQFPNYSSELNVNALELDDSALYLCATRPDVNYGYTFGSGTRLTVV.

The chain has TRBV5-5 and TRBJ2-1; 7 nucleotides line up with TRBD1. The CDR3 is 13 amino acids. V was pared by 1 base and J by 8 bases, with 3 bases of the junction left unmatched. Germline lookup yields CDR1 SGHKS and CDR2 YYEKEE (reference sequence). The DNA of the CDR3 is TGTGCCAGCAGCTTGACAGGGGTGGATGAGCAGTTCTTC. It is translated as CASSLTGVDEQFF.

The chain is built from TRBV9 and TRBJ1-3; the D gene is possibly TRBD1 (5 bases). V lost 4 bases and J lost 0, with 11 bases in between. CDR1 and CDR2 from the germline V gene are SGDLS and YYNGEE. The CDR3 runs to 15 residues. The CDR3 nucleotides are TGTGCCAGCAGCCCCCGACAGAGCTCTGGAAACACCATATATTTT. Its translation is CASSPRQSSGNTIYF.

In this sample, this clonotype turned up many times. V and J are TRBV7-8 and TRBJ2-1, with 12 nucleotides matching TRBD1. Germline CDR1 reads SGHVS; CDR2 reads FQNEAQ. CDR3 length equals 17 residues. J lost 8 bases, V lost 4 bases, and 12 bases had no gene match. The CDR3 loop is CASSYRPPGQGADEQFF. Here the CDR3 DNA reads TGTGCCAGCAGCTATAGACCACCGGGACAGGGGGCCGATGAGCAGTTCTTC. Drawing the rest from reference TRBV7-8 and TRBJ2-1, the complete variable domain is GAGVSQSPRYKVAKRGQDVALRCDPISGHVSLFWYQQALGQGPEFLTYFQNEAQLDKSGLPSDRFFAERPEGSVSTLKIQRTQQEDSAVYLCASSYRPPGQGADEQFFGPGTRLTVL.

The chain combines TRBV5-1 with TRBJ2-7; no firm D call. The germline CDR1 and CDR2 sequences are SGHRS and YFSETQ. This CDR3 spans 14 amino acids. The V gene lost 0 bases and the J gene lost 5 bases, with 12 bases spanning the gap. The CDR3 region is CASSLEVSGDEQYF. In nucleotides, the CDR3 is TGCGCCAGCAGCTTGGAGGTGTCAGGCGACGAGCAGTACTTC.

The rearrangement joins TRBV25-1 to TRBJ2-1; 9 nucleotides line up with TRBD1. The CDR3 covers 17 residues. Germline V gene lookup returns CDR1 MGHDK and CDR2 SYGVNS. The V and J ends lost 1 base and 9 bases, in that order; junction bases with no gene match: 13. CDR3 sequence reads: CASSESRVQGARSEQFF. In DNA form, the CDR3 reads TGTGCCAGCAGTGAATCAAGGGTACAGGGGGCGCGTAGTGAGCAGTTCTTC.

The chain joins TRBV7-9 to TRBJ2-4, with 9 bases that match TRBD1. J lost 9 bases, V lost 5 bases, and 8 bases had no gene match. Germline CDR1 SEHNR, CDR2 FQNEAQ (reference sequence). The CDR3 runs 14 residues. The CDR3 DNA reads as TGTGCCAGCAGCAACCGACAGGGGGGCGGCATTCAGTACTTC. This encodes CASSNRQGGGIQYF.

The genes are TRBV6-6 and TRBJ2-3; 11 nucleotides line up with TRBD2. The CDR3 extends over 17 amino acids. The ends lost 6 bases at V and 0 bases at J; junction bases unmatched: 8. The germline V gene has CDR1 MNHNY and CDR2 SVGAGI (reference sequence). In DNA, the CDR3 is TGTGCCAGCAGCACCCAGGCTAGCGGGGGGAGCACAGATACGCAGTATTTT. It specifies CASSTQASGGSTDTQYF.

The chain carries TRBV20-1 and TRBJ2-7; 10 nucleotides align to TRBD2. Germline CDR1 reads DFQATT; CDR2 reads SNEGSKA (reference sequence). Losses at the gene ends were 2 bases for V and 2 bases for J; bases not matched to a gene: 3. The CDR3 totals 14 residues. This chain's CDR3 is CSARLAGEAYEQYF. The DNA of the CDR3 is TGCAGTGCTAGACTAGCGGGGGAAGCCTACGAGCAGTACTTC.

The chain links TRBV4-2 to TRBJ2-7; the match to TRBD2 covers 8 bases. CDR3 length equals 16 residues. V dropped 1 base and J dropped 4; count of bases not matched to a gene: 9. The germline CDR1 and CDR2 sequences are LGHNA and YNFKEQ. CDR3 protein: CASSQGPASGFYEQYF. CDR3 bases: TGTGCCAGCAGCCAAGGCCCCGCTAGCGGGTTTTACGAGCAGTACTTC.

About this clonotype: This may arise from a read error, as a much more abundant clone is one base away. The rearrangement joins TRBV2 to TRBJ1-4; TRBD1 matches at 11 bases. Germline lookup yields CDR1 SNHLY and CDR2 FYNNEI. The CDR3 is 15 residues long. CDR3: CVSTPGTGGGEKLFF. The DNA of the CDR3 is TGTGTCAGCACTCCAGGGACAGGGGGGGGAGAAAAACTGTTTTTT.

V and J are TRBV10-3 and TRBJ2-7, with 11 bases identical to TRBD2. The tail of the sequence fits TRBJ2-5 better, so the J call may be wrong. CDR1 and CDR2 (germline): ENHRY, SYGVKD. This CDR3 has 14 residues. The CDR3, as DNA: TGTGCCACCGCGACTAGCGGGGAGCAAGAGACCCAGTACTTC. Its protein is CATATSGEQETQYF.

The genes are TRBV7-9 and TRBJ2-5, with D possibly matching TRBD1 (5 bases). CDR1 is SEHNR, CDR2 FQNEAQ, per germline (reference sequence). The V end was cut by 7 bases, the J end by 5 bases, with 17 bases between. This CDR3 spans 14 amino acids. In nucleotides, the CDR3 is TGTGCCAGCACCTTTGGGCAGCCAGGGGAGACCCAGTACTTC. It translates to CASTFGQPGETQYF.

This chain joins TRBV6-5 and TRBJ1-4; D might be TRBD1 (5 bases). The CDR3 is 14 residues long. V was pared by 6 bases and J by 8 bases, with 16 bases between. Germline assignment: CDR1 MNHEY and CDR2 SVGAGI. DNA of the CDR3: TGTGCCAGCAGCCCGGACACCTGGGGCGAAAAACTGTTTTTT. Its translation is CASSPDTWGEKLFF.

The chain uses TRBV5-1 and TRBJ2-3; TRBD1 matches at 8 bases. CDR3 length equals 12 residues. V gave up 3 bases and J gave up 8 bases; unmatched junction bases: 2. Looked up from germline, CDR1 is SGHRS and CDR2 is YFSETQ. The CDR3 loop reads CASSSDRATQYF. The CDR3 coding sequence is TGCGCCAGCAGCTCGGACAGGGCTACGCAGTATTTT.

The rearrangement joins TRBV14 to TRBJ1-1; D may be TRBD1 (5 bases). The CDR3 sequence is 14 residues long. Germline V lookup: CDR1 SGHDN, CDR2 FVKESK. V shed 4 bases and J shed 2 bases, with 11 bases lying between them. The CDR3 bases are TGTGCCAGCAGCCGACAGCTACATAACACTGAAGCTTTCTTT. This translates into CASSRQLHNTEAFF.

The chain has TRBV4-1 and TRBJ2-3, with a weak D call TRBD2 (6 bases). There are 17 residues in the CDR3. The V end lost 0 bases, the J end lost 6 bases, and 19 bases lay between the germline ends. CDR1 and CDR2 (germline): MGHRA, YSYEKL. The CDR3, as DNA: TGCGCCAGCAGCCAAGATCTGGGACTGCTACACTGGGATACGCAGTATTTT. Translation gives CASSQDLGLLHWDTQYF.

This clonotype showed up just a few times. CDR3 DNA: TGTGCCAGCAGCCCCGGTGGGCGCGCCTACAATGAGCAGTTCTTC. Protein sequence: CASSPGGRAYNEQFF. The V call is TRBV9, the J call TRBJ2-1; D is unclear. With 4 bases removed from V and 2 bases from J, the gap between germline ends came to 13 bases. The CDR3 loop spans 15 amino acids. CDR1 and CDR2 from the germline V gene are SGDLS and YYNGEE.

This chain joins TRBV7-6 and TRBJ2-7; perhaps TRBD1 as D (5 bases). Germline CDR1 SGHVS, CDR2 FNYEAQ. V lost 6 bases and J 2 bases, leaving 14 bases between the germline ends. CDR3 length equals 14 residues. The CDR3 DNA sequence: TGTGCCAGCAGTCTACAGGAAGGGGCCTACGAGCAGTACTTC. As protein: CASSLQEGAYEQYF.